This T cell receptor (beta chain) was observed in a study of cytomegalovirus exposure and HLA in healthy donors. Study-wide results and caveats: The majority of CMV-associated TCR beta chains were reported as apparently HLA-restricted in a later analysis. A missense DCLRE1C variant was associated with V- and J-gene trimming of TCR beta chains in a later analysis, and an independent cohort replicated the association. In vitro experiments confirmed that three CMV-associated chains were specific for CMV antigens. The investigators catalogued under 200 TCR beta chains as cytomegalovirus-associated.

PCR was performed using 60 Vbeta and 13 Jbeta primers. Clones were read by immunoSEQ multiplex PCR, and TCRdb kept only the in-frame ones, dropping some. The table has tens of thousands of clones, roughly 66% seen once; the top ten hold around 2.3%. This clone was observed a handful of times. Its cognate antigen is unknown. This sequence originates from a young man in good health and CMV-seronegative. The material sequenced was PBMCs.

The CDR3 protein is CAWSVGQGVTDTQYF. The CDR3 nucleotides read TGTGCCTGGAGTGTAGGGCAGGGGGTCACAGATACGCAGTATTTT. J is TRBJ2-3 and V is TRBV30; 7 nucleotides line up with TRBD1. The V segment lost 0 bases and the J segment 2 bases; nucleotides outside the gene matches: 5. CDR1 is GTSNPN and CDR2 is SVGIG in the germline V gene (reference sequence). The CDR3 covers 15 residues.